The clone carrying this TCR beta chain occurred many times. The sample comes from a study of early T cells in non-severe SARS-CoV-2 infection. Unique molecular identifiers tagged individual cDNA molecules. Via MiXCR, TCRdb re-called the 5' RACE reads, giving one row per CDR3 protein. The table has 100,000 to 130,000 distinct CDR3 sequences, approximately 12% seen once. The CDR3 loop spans 17 amino acids. V was pared by 3 bases and J by 0 bases, with 14 bases between. Germline lookup yields CDR1 MNHNS and CDR2 SASEGT. The TCR originated in an adult who was a healthcare worker with PCR-confirmed SARS-CoV-2 infection or an uninfected control (not recorded which). The sequenced material came from whole blood. This sequence joins TRBV6-1 and TRBJ1-4; possible D gene TRBD1, 5 bases. The CDR3 sequence: CASSEFGGGATNEKLFF. Written as DNA, the CDR3 is TGTGCCAGCAGTGAGTTTGGGGGAGGAGCAACTAATGAAAAACTGTTTTTT.